The T cell receptor (beta chain) described here comes from a study of T-cell reconstitution after alpha-beta-depleted transplantation in children. This clonotype was seen only a few times. Unique molecular identifiers tagged the TCRbeta library. In TCRdb, the PCR reads were re-called with MiXCR into one record per CDR3 protein. The sample has 200,000 to 250,000 distinct CDR3 sequences; about 9.5% are singletons. The CDR3 runs to 13 residues. V was cut by 2 bases and J by 4 bases, with 7 bases left in between. CDR1 MNHEY and CDR2 SMNVEV come from the germline V gene (reference sequence). The receptor's source is a human donor who donated a stem cell graft to a child with acute lymphoblastic leukemia. J is TRBJ2-3 and V is TRBV27; D unresolved. This specimen consisted of PBMCs from the stem cell graft donor, obtained from the stem cell graft. CDR3 coding DNA: TGTGCCAGCAGTTTAACTCGGGCAGATACGCAGTATTTT. Translation gives CASSLTRADTQYF.